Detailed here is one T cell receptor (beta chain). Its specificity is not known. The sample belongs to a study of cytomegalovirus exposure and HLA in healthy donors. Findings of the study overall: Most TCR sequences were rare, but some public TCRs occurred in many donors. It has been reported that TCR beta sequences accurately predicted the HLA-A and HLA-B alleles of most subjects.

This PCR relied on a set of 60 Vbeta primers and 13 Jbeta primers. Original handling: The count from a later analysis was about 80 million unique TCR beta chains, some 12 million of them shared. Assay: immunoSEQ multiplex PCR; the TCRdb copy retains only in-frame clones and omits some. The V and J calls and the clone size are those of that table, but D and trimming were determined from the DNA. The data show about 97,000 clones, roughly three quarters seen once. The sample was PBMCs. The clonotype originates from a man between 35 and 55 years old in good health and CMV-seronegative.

The CDR3 nucleotides read TGTGCCAGCAGCGCCCGTGGGACACCTGGGAACACTGAAGCTTTCTTT. Protein sequence: CASSARGTPGNTEAFF. The gene calls are TRBV9 and TRBJ1-1, with D tentatively TRBD1 (6 bases). V lost 3 bases and J 1 base, leaving 16 bases between the germline ends. This CDR3 comprises 16 residues. The germline CDR1 and CDR2 sequences are SGDLS and YYNGEE.